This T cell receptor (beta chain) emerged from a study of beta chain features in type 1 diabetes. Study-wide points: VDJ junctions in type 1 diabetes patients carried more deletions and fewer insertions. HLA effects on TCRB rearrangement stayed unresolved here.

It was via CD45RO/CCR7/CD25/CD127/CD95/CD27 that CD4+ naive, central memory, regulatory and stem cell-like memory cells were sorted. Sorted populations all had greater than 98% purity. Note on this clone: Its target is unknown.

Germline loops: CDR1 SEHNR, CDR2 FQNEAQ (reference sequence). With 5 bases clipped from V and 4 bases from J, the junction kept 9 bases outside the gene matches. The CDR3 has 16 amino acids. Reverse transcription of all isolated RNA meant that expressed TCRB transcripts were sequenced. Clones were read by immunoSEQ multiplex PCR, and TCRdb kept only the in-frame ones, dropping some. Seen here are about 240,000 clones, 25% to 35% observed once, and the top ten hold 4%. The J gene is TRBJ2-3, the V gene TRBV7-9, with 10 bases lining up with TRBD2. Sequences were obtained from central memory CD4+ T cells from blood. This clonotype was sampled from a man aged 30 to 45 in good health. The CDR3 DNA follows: TGTGCCAGCAGCAATCTAGCGGGAGTAGGTGCAGATACGCAGTATTTT. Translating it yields CASSNLAGVGADTQYF.